This is a list of T cell receptor beta chains from one sample in a study of blood T cell repertoires in COVID-19. Profiled with immunoSEQ multiplex PCR; TCRdb holds only in-frame clones, not every one. Of about 40,000 clones listed, 88% are singletons. Material for sequencing was peripheral blood. The receptor source for this set is a human donor in a cohort sampled during active COVID-19. CDR3s include the opening cysteine and the closing phenylalanine or tryptophan. Size is omitted from some rows. Given values are once, few, many or a class for expanded clones.

J gene,V gene,clone size,CDR3 protein
TRBJ1-6,TRBV5-4,once,CASSLKQGNSPLHF
TRBJ2-4,TRBV4-2,-,CASSQGAGTGKNIQYF
TRBJ1-2,TRBV6-1,few,CASSDRGYGYTF
TRBJ2-7,TRBV4-3,-,CASSQTWGVRAYEQYF
TRBJ1-1,TRBV30,-,CAWSRQEAFF
TRBJ2-1,TRBV19,-,CASSMAGGLNEQFF
TRBJ2-1,TRBV7-8,-,CASSLQGRSYNEQFF
TRBJ2-7,TRBV20-1,-,CSAGDGEQYF
TRBJ2-5,TRBV7-9,-,CASSPGQYQETQYF
TRBJ1-2,TRBV7-2,-,CASSVEVTGYGYTF
TRBJ2-5,TRBV10-1,few,CASSVLYGTQYF
TRBJ2-1,TRBV4-2,-,CASSNRDRGFDEQFF
TRBJ2-3,TRBV5-6,once,CASSLVSGRPQYF
TRBJ2-1,TRBV27,-,CASSLLVQGDNEQFF
TRBJ2-3,TRBV19,-,CASSIVAYSDTQYF
TRBJ2-7,TRBV11-2,-,CASSSTRQGSPYEQYF
TRBJ1-5,TRBV2,-,CASSEQGRGWKNQPQHF
TRBJ1-1,TRBV5-1,-,CASSLLASNTEAFF
TRBJ2-5,TRBV7-2,-,CASSSGLAGGQTQYF
TRBJ2-1,TRBV27,-,CASSRQGIYNEQFF
TRBJ2-5,TRBV19,-,CASSITPRPRETQYF
TRBJ1-1,TRBV2,-,CASSEALRGTEAFF
TRBJ1-1,TRBV29-1,-,CSTGTGAEAFF
TRBJ2-2,TRBV11-2,-,CASGTANTGELFF
TRBJ2-1,TRBV19,-,CASSRSGREGNNEQFF